The rows below give T cell receptor beta chains drawn from one sample of a study of OX40 agonist ivuxolimab in advanced cancers. Sequenced by immunoSEQ multiplex PCR; TCRdb stores in-frame clones only, minus some. In the table there are about 50,000 clones, over 75% of which are singletons. The input for sequencing was CD4+ or CD8+ T cells sorted from blood, taken in a trial of the OX40 agonist ivuxolimab. The receptors were gathered from an adult with an advanced solid tumor such as melanoma, head and neck, liver or kidney cancer. The CDR3 runs from the conserved cysteine through the conserved F or W. Fields, in order: D gene, clone size, J gene, V gene, CDR3 DNA, CDR3 protein. The D gene is left open where the match is weak. Not every row has a clone size; where given, it reads once, few, many or a size class.

TRBD1,NA,TRBJ1-5,TRBV5-4,TGTGCCAGCAACCACCCCGGGACCAGGGGGCCGTTTATGCGCAATCAGCCCCAGCATTTT,CASNHPGTRGPFMRNQPQHF
NA,NA,TRBJ2-4,TRBV19,NA,CASSIVGGGAFRYF
NA,NA,TRBJ2-2,TRBV6-5,TGTGCCAGCAGTTGGGTGAACACCGGGGAGCTGTTTTTT,CASSWVNTGELFF
NA,NA,TRBJ2-1,TRBV28,TGTGCCACCTACACCGGGTACAATGAGCAGTTCTTC,CATYTGYNEQFF
NA,NA,TRBJ1-1,TRBV27,TGTGCCAGTACCCCCTGGGGAGGAGGATCCGCGGAAGCTTTCTTT,CASTPWGGGSAEAFF
TRBD1,NA,TRBJ2-1,TRBV10-2,TGCGCCAGCAGTGAGTCTGGGACAGGGGACCATGAGCAGTTCTTC,CASSESGTGDHEQFF
NA,NA,TRBJ1-6,TRBV5-1,TGCGCCAGCAGCTTGGAGGGTTATAGCTCACCCCTCCACTTT,CASSLEGYSSPLHF
NA,NA,TRBJ1-4,TRBV2,TGTGCCAGCAGTGAGGGGGCAACTAATGAAAAACTGTTTTTT,CASSEGATNEKLFF
NA,NA,TRBJ1-2,TRBV5-1,TGCGCCAGCAGCTCTAACTATGGCTACACCTTC,CASSSNYGYTF
NA,NA,TRBJ2-1,TRBV6-9,TGTGCCAGCAGTCCCATACCCTACACTATGGATGAGCAGTTCTTC,CASSPIPYTMDEQFF
NA,NA,TRBJ2-4,TRBV11-2,TGTGCCAGCAGCCCGCGACAGGCCCTTTATATCTACTTC,CASSPRQALYIYF
NA,NA,TRBJ1-2,TRBV28,TGTGCCAGCAGAGGCGTAGGGGGATCTGGCTATGGCTACACCTTC,CASRGVGGSGYGYTF
NA,NA,TRBJ2-2,TRBV7-9,TGTGCCAGCACGCCGGGCGCGGGGTCGGACACCGGGGAGCTGTTTTTT,CASTPGAGSDTGELFF
NA,once,TRBJ2-5,TRBV5-1,TGCGCCAGCAGCCTGGGACAAGAGACCCAGTACTTC,CASSLGQETQYF
NA,NA,TRBJ1-5,TRBV11-2,TGTGCCAGCAGCTTAGGATGGGATCAGCCCCAGCATTTT,CASSLGWDQPQHF
TRBD2,NA,TRBJ2-5,TRBV5-1,TGCGCCAGCAGCTTGGTGGTGACTAGCGGGAGGGGTTACCAAGAGACCCAGTACTTC,CASSLVVTSGRGYQETQYF
NA,NA,TRBJ1-4,TRBV9,TGTGCCAGCAGCGCGGACCCCTATAGAGGAACTAATGAAAAACTGTTTTTT,CASSADPYRGTNEKLFF
TRBD2,NA,TRBJ2-2,TRBV7-7,TGTGCTAGCAGCATCAGCGGGATGGACACCGGGGAGCTGTTTTTT,CASSISGMDTGELFF
NA,once,TRBJ2-1,TRBV7-2,TGTGCCAGCAGCACGGGACAGGGGGCTTTAGCGGGAGGGGCTGATGAGCAGTTCTTC,CASSTGQGALAGGADEQFF
NA,NA,TRBJ2-2,TRBV18,TGTGCCAGCTCACCCACCCAGGGAGCTATGAACACCGGGGAGCTGTTTTTT,CASSPTQGAMNTGELFF
NA,few,TRBJ1-2,TRBV11-2,TGTGCCAGCAGCTTAAACAAGGGAGATGATGGCTACACCTTC,CASSLNKGDDGYTF
TRBD1,NA,TRBJ2-7,TRBV11-2,TGTGCCAGCAGCCCAAACCAAACCAACCCGGGACAGGGAGTCAACGAGCAGTACTTC,CASSPNQTNPGQGVNEQYF
TRBD2,NA,TRBJ2-7,TRBV4-1,TGCGCCAGCAGCCAAGATGTGGCTAGCGGGAGGTACGAGCAGTACTTC,CASSQDVASGRYEQYF
NA,NA,TRBJ2-7,TRBV20-1,TGCAGTGCAGCATGGGACGACGAGCAGTACTTC,CSAAWDDEQYF
TRBD1,few,TRBJ1-5,TRBV4-1,TGCGCCAGCAGCCAGGCGGACAGGAGCAATCAGCCCCAGCATTTT,CASSQADRSNQPQHF
NA,NA,TRBJ2-3,TRBV9,TGTGCCAGCAGCGGTTCAAGCACAGATACGCAGTATTTT,CASSGSSTDTQYF
NA,NA,TRBJ2-3,TRBV21-1,TGTGCCAGCAGCAACCAAAGGTTTGTGGGAGATACGCAGTATTTT,CASSNQRFVGDTQYF
NA,NA,TRBJ1-2,TRBV5-5,TGTGCCAGCAGCTTGGGTACAAACGATATAGATGGCTACACCTTC,CASSLGTNDIDGYTF
TRBD1,NA,TRBJ2-1,TRBV2,TGTGCCAGCAGGAACACAGGGGTCAATGAGCAGTTCTTC,CASRNTGVNEQFF
TRBD2,NA,TRBJ2-1,TRBV28,TGTGCCAGCAGCCGCGGGGGATCGAGCTCCTACAATGAGCAGTTCTTC,CASSRGGSSSYNEQFF
TRBD2,few,TRBJ2-1,TRBV7-6,TGTGCCAGCAGCTTCGGCGGGAGGGCCCCCTACAATGAGCAGTTCTTC,CASSFGGRAPYNEQFF
NA,NA,TRBJ2-7,TRBV6-1,TGTGCCAGCAGTGATAAGTCAGACGGTTCGAACGAGCAGTACTTC,CASSDKSDGSNEQYF
TRBD1,NA,TRBJ2-7,TRBV13,TGTGCCAGCTCCCGCAGCCCGGAGACAGGGCTTTACGAGCAGTACTTC,CASSRSPETGLYEQYF
NA,NA,TRBJ1-3,TRBV2,TGTGCCAGCAGTGAGGACATCTCTGGAAACACCATATATTTT,CASSEDISGNTIYF
NA,once,TRBJ2-5,TRBV7-8,TGTGCCAGCAGCTTGAGGGGGACCCAGTACTTC,CASSLRGTQYF
TRBD2,NA,TRBJ2-4,TRBV30,TGTGCCTGGGCTTGGGGCGGGAGGGGGCCAGGAAACATTCAGTACTTC,CAWAWGGRGPGNIQYF
NA,NA,TRBJ2-7,TRBV6-5,TGTGCCAGCAGTCCCGATCGTCTAAGCTACGAGCAGTACTTC,CASSPDRLSYEQYF
NA,once,TRBJ2-5,TRBV5-1,TGCGCCAGCAGCTTCGGACAGTGGAAAGAGACCCAGTACTTC,CASSFGQWKETQYF
NA,NA,TRBJ1-1,TRBV6-5,TGTGCCAGCAGGCTTCGGTTTGACACTGAAGCTTTCTTT,CASRLRFDTEAFF
NA,NA,TRBJ1-5,TRBV4-1,TGCGCCAGCAGCCAAGTTGGACAGCTCAATCAGCCCCAGCATTTT,CASSQVGQLNQPQHF
NA,NA,TRBJ1-1,TRBV6-5,TGTGCCAGCAGCTTCGGGGCGAACACTGAAGCTTTCTTT,CASSFGANTEAFF
NA,NA,TRBJ1-1,TRBV11-2,TGTGCCAGCAGCTCCGGAATAGCGACTGAAGCTTTCTTT,CASSSGIATEAFF
NA,NA,TRBJ2-1,TRBV7-9,TGTGCCAGCAGCTTAGAACTCAGCTATGAGCAGTTCTTC,CASSLELSYEQFF
NA,medium-sized,TRBJ1-5,TRBV6-1,TGTGCCAGCAGTGACAGGGCCAATCAGCCCCAGCATTTT,CASSDRANQPQHF
NA,NA,TRBJ2-5,TRBV5-1,TGCGCCAGCAGCCGGGGACGGGGGAAAGAGACCCAGTACTTC,CASSRGRGKETQYF
NA,once,TRBJ2-7,TRBV2,TGTGCCAGCAGAGGGACCCCCGATCCCTACGAGCAGTACTTC,CASRGTPDPYEQYF
TRBD2,NA,TRBJ2-7,TRBV11-3,TGTGCCAGCAGCCGTCTAGCGGGAGACTGGGGGCAGTACTTC,CASSRLAGDWGQYF
NA,few,TRBJ2-7,TRBV19,TGTGCCAGTAGTCTCAGGGGGGGATACGAGCAGTACTTC,CASSLRGGYEQYF
NA,NA,TRBJ1-2,TRBV4-1,TGCGCCAGCAGCCAAGCCCGAAACTATGGCTACACCTTC,CASSQARNYGYTF